This T cell receptor beta chain was identified in a study of shared clonotypes between healthy human individuals. Findings of the study overall: An expected dependence of interdonor clonotype sharing on sequencing depth was noted.

Only in-frame clones appear in the TCRdb table, and some are missing; sequencing was by immunoSEQ multiplex PCR. The sample has around 510,000 clones, around 78% seen once. V was pared by 1 base and J by 7 bases, with 8 bases between. The length of the CDR3 is 12 residues. The germline V gene encodes CDR1 GTSNPN and CDR2 SVGIG (reference sequence). Regarding this clone: Antigen: not known.

Nashville, Tennessee was home to all donors, who were Caucasian adults. The sequenced sample consisted of PBMCs. The chain has TRBV30 and TRBJ1-5; perhaps TRBD1 as D (6 bases). The source of this sequence is a woman in her 40s in good health. Some clones in this sample may be carry-over from other donors' samples. The CDR3 sequence is CAWSGGQQPQHF. The CDR3 DNA sequence: TGTGCCTGGAGTGGGGGGCAGCAGCCCCAGCATTTT.